This entry is about one T cell receptor beta chain. Its antigen remains unidentified. The source of the sample is a study of Ad26.COV2.S vaccination and SARS-CoV-2 variants. Study observations and caveats: In TCR breadth and depth analyses, total T cell responses may have been underestimated. Breadth, reportedly substantial, characterized the spike-specific CD8+ and CD4+ T cell responses after vaccination.

Repertoires were generated with immunoSEQ multiplex PCR, while TCRdb's copy carries only in-frame clones and drops some. There are around 250,000 clones in the sample; around nine tenths occur only once, and 2.9% lies in the top ten. The CDR3 has 13 residues. Germline V gene data show CDR1 as SEHNR and CDR2 as FQNEAQ (reference sequence). Trimming took off 1 base at V and 4 bases at J, with 5 bases between the two ends. Treatment specified: around 19 received Ad26.COV2.S at low or high dose, single or two shots; roughly five received placebo; per-sample allocation not given. Specimen acquisition occurred on day 63 following the initial vaccine or placebo injection. The donor's status was that of an adult aged 18-55 years in Boston.

Source: peripheral blood, taken in a trial of Ad26.COV2.S vaccine versus placebo. The sequence was obtained from a person between 18 and 65 years old who received the Ad26.COV2.S COVID-19 vaccine or a placebo. This chain uses TRBV7-9 with TRBJ1-5, with unresolved D. This CDR3 reads CASSLDGNQPQHF. For the CDR3, the DNA is TGTGCCAGCAGCTTAGATGGGAATCAGCCCCAGCATTTT.